The present entry profiles one T cell receptor (beta chain) with its context. Its specificity is unknown. The sample is drawn from a study of yellow fever vaccine responses in identical twins. From the RT-PCR reads, TCRdb called clonotypes with MiXCR, one entry per CDR3 protein. In the table there are 20,000 to 25,000 distinct CDR3 sequences, 77% of which are singletons. V was cut by 5 bases and J by 4 bases, with 18 bases left in between. Germline values: CDR1 MNHNS, CDR2 SASEGT. The CDR3 loop spans 15 amino acids. Study-wide results and limits: Reportedly, twins showed a vaccine T cell response that looked partly convergent and partly personalized.

The sample here was T cells from blood (PBMCs), unsorted or a sorted subset (not recorded which), taken before or after yellow fever vaccination (not recorded which). This chain connects TRBV6-1 to TRBJ2-7; TRBD1 might be the D (5 bases). The TCR originated in a woman in her late teens or twenties who received the yellow fever vaccine. The CDR3 sequence is CASSPDRLSQYEQYV. The CDR3 DNA is TGTGCCAGCAGTCCCGACAGACTGAGTCAATACGAGCAGTACGTC.